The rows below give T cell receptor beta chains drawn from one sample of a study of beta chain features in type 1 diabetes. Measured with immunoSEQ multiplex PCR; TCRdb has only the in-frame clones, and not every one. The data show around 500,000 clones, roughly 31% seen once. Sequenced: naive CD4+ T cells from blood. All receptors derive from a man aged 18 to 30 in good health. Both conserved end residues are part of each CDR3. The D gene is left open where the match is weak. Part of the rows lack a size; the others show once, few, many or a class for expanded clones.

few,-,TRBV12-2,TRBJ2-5,TGTGCAAGTCGCCCCCGGTGGGGCGGGAGAACGGAGACCCAGTACTTC,CASRPRWGGRTETQYF
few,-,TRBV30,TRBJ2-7,TGTGCCTGGAGTGGCCGACCGGGAGAGCAGTACTTC,CAWSGRPGEQYF
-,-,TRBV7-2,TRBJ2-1,TGTGCCAGCAGCTTCGCAGGATACTACAATGAGCAGTTCTTC,CASSFAGYYNEQFF
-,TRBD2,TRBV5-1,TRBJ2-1,TGCGCCAGCAGCTTCCCGACTAGCGGGCCTTCCAGCTCCTACAATGAGCAGTTCTTC,CASSFPTSGPSSSYNEQFF
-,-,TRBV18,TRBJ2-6,TGTGCCAGCTCACCACCGGGTCTAACCAACGTCCTGACTTTC,CASSPPGLTNVLTF
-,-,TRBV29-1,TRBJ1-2,TGCAGCGTCGAGATGGTCGGTGGCTACACCTTC,CSVEMVGGYTF
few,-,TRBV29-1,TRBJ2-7,TGCAGCGTTGTATTCACGTCCTACGAGCAGTACTTC,CSVVFTSYEQYF
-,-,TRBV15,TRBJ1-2,TGTGCCACCAGCAGAACCGGGGCTTACTACACCTTC,CATSRTGAYYTF
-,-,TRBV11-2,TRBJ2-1,TGTGCCAGCAGCTTAAGGTGGGCAAACAATGAGCAGTTCTTC,CASSLRWANNEQFF
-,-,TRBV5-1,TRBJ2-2,TGCGCCAGCACGATCGGGCCGAACACCGGGGAGCTGTTTTTT,CASTIGPNTGELFF
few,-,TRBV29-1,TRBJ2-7,TGCAGCGTTGAGGGGGACGGATTATACGAGCAGTACTTC,CSVEGDGLYEQYF
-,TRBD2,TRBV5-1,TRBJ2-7,TGCGCCAGCAGCTTATACTTAGCGGGAGATAATGCCTACGAGCAGTACTTC,CASSLYLAGDNAYEQYF
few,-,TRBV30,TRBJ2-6,TGTGCCTGGCAAGACACCTCGGCCAACGTCCTGACTTTC,CAWQDTSANVLTF
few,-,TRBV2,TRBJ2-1,TGTGCCAGCGGACGACAGGTTAATGAGCAGTTCTTC,CASGRQVNEQFF
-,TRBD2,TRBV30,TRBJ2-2,TGTGCCTGTAATTGGGTAGCGGGCTCCGGGGAGCTGTTTTTT,CACNWVAGSGELFF
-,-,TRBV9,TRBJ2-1,TGTGCCAGCGATCAGGGAACCTACAATGAGCAGTTCTTC,CASDQGTYNEQFF
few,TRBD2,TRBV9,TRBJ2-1,TGTGCCAGCGGCCCCACTAGCGAGCTAATCAATGAGCAGTTCTTC,CASGPTSELINEQFF
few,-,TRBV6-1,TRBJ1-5,TGTGCCAGCAGTGGCCTGGGGGGCAACAATCAGCCCCAGCATTTT,CASSGLGGNNQPQHF
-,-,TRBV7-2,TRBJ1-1,TGTGCCAGCAGCCCCCGTGACCGGGACCGCACTGAAGCTTTCTTT,CASSPRDRDRTEAFF
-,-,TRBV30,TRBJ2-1,TGTGCCTGGAGTGGTGGCGGGGTTTACTCCTACAATGAGCAGTTCTTC,CAWSGGGVYSYNEQFF
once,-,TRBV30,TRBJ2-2,TGTGCCTGGAGTAGTGTACTAGCAGCCGGGGAGCTGTTTTTT,CAWSSVLAAGELFF
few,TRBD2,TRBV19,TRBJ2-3,TGTGCCAGTACCCGGGGAGGGACGGGCACAGATACGCAGTATTTT,CASTRGGTGTDTQYF
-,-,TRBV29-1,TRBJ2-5,TGCAGCGCCCCTGGCCCAGAGACCCAGTACTTC,CSAPGPETQYF
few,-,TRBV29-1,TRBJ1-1,TGCAGCGTGGCCGGGACGTCCCAGAGAGCCACTGAAGCTTTCTTT,CSVAGTSQRATEAFF
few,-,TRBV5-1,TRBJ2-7,TGCGCCAGCAGATCGGCGGGGGCCCCCTACGAGCAGTACTTC,CASRSAGAPYEQYF
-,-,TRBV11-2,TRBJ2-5,TGTGCCAGCAGCCCCACGGCGGGCGAGACCCAGTACTTC,CASSPTAGETQYF
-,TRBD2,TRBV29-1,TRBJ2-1,TGCAGCGTTGAAGATTGGACTAGCGGGAGTGGCAATGAGCAGTTCTTC,CSVEDWTSGSGNEQFF
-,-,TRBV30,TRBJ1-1,TGTGCCGGACACAGGGAATTAACTGAAGCTTTCTTT,CAGHRELTEAFF
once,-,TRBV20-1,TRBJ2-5,TGCAGTGCTTACAGCCAAGAGACCCAGTACTTC,CSAYSQETQYF
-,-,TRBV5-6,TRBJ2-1,TGTGCCAGCGGACCGGACCCGAGCTCCTACAATGAGCAGTTCTTC,CASGPDPSSYNEQFF
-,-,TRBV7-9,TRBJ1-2,TGTGCCAGCAGCTTGGGATCGGGCTACACCTTC,CASSLGSGYTF
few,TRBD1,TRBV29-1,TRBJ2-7,TGCAGCGTGGGACAGCGAAGCTACGAGCAGTACTTC,CSVGQRSYEQYF
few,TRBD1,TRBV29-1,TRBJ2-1,TGCAGCGTCAAAGGACAGGGATTCGGGTACAATGAGCAGTTCTTC,CSVKGQGFGYNEQFF
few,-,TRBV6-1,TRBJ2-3,TGTGCCAGCAGTACCAGAGGTGGAACAGATACGCAGTATTTT,CASSTRGGTDTQYF
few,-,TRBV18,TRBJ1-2,TGTGCCAGCTCACCACTGGCAGCGACGGAGGGCTACACCTTC,CASSPLAATEGYTF
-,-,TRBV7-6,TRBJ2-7,TGTGCCAGCAGCCCCCGCCCCTCGGAGCAGTACTTC,CASSPRPSEQYF
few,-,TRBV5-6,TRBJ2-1,TGTGCCAGCAGCCCCCTGCTGGATGAGCAGTTCTTC,CASSPLLDEQFF
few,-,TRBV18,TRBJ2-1,TGTGCCAGCTCACCAGGGGCGGATGAGCAGTTCTTC,CASSPGADEQFF
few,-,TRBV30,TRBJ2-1,TGTGCCTGGAGTGTAGGCCCCTACAATGAGCAGTTCTTC,CAWSVGPYNEQFF
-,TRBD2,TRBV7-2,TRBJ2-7,TGTGCCAGCAGCATTTCGACTAGCGGGGGCTACGAGCAGTACTTC,CASSISTSGGYEQYF
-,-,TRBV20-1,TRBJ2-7,TGCAGTGCTAAGAGGGTCTACGAGCAGTACTTC,CSAKRVYEQYF
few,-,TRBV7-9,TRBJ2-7,TGTGCCAGCAGCTTAGTGGGGCCTAGCGACCCACCCGAGCAGTACTTC,CASSLVGPSDPPEQYF
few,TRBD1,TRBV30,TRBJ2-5,TGTGCCTGGGGGCGAGGACAGGGGGAGACCCAGTACTTC,CAWGRGQGETQYF
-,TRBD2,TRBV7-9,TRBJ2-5,TGTGCCAGCAGGAGGACGGGAGCGGGAGATGGAGAGACCCAGTACTTC,CASRRTGAGDGETQYF
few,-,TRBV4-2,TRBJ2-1,TGTGCCAGCAGCCAAGAGGCTAGGAAAGACAATGAGCAGTTCTTC,CASSQEARKDNEQFF
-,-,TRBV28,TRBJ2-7,TGTGCCAGCAGACCGACAGGACTTCCCTACGAGCAGTACTTC,CASRPTGLPYEQYF
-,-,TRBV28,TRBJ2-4,TGTGCCAGCAGTTTATGGGTGGAGGGAGCGGCCAAAAACATTCAGTACTTC,CASSLWVEGAAKNIQYF
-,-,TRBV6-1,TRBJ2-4,TGTGCCAGCAGTGAAGCCCGTATACTAGCCAAAAACATTCAGTACTTC,CASSEARILAKNIQYF
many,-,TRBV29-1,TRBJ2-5,TGCAGCGTTGAAGGCGGTCAAGAGACCCAGTACTTC,CSVEGGQETQYF
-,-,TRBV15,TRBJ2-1,TGTGCCACCAGCAGCCCCTTGGGGAGGGGGTCGCTTAATGAGCAGTTCTTC,CATSSPLGRGSLNEQFF
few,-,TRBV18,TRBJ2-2,TGTGCCAGCTCACCTCCGACCGGGGAGCTGTTTTTT,CASSPPTGELFF
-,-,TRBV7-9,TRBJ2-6,TGTGCCAGCCCCTACCGGGACTCTGGGGCCAACGTCCTGACTTTC,CASPYRDSGANVLTF
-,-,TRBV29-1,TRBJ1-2,TGCAGCGTTGAGTTGGTCTATGGCTACACCTTC,CSVELVYGYTF
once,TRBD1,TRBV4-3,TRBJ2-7,TGCGCCAGCAGCGCCCGGACAGGTCTCTCCTACGAGCAGTACTTC,CASSARTGLSYEQYF
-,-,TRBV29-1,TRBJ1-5,TGCAGCGTTCAAAAGGATAACCAGCCCCAGCATTTT,CSVQKDNQPQHF
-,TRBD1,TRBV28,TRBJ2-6,TGTGCCAGCAGGAACAGGGGTGGGGCCAACGTCCTGACTTTC,CASRNRGGANVLTF
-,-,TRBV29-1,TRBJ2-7,TGCAGCGTTCAGTCAGGGGCTTACGAGCAGTACTTC,CSVQSGAYEQYF
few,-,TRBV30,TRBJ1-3,TGTGCCTGGAGCCTACAGCGATTAAACTCTGGAAACACCATATATTTT,CAWSLQRLNSGNTIYF
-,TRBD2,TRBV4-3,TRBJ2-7,TGCGCCAGCAGCCAACTCGGGGGGACTACCATCTACGAGCAGTACTTC,CASSQLGGTTIYEQYF
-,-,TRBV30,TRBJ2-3,TGTGCCTGGAACACGCGTCCCAGCACAGATACGCAGTATTTT,CAWNTRPSTDTQYF